The T cell receptor (beta chain) under discussion was sequenced for a study of T cell repertoires in cytomegalovirus infection. The overall study: Matching HLA type, along with CMV infection, was indicated by public TCR beta signatures. Study-wide points: Ex vivo, HLA-C-restricted CMV-specific TCR beta clonotypes prevailed over the rest of the response.

One entry per CDR3 protein results from TCRdb running MiXCR on the reads. The sample lists around 130,000 distinct CDR3 sequences, under 30% occurring once. The CDR3 contains 12 residues. V lost 6 bases, J lost 3 bases, and 11 bases lay in between. Germline V gene data show CDR1 as DFQATT and CDR2 as SNEGSKA (reference sequence). Worth noting for this clonotype: Its antigen remains unidentified.

The receptor comes from a human donor in good health (CMV status not recorded). Some clones in this sample may be carry-over from other donors' samples. Sequencing used PBMCs, sequenced either directly or after in vitro stimulation (not recorded which). The V and J genes are TRBV20-1 and TRBJ2-5; tentatively, D is TRBD1 or TRBD2 (5 bases each). The CDR3 bases are TGCAGTGCAAAGGGACCAGAAGAGACCCAGTACTTC. This gives the protein CSAKGPEETQYF.